This T cell receptor beta chain was captured in a study of blood T cell repertoires in COVID-19. The wider study: COVID-19 samples collected from the United States, Italy and Spain covered acute and convalescent phases. Sample material is recorded as cDNA or gDNA derived from T cells, B-cell-depleted T cells, or PBMCs.

Original handling: Scientists estimated how many nucleated cells there were by amplifying reference gene primers. Clones were read by immunoSEQ multiplex PCR, and TCRdb kept only the in-frame ones, dropping some. V and J calls and clone size are given by that table; D and trimming were obtained from the DNA. The sample consists of tens of thousands of clones, under 80% of them appearing once. The sample comprised peripheral blood. The TCR originated in a human donor in a cohort sampled during active COVID-19.

CDR3 sequence: CASSLDRREKLFF. DNA of the CDR3: TGTGCCAGCAGCTTGGACAGAAGGGAAAAACTGTTTTTT. The V call is TRBV5-5, the J call TRBJ1-4; D is undetermined. This CDR3 comprises 13 residues. V was clipped by 0 bases and J by 8 bases, with 8 bases between them. In germline, CDR1 is SGHKS, CDR2 YYEKEE (reference sequence).